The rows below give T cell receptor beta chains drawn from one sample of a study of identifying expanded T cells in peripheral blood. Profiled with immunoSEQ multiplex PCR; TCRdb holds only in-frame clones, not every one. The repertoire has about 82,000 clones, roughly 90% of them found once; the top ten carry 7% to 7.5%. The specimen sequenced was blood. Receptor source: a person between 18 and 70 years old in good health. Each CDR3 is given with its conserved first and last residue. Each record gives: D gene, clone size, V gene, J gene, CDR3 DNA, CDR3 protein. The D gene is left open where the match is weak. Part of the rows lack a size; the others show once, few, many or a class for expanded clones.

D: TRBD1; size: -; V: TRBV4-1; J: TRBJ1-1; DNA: TGCGCCAGCAGCTTCCGCTTAGGACAGGTAAACACTGAAGCTTTCTTT; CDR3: CASSFRLGQVNTEAFF
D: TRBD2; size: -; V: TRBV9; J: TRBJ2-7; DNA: TGTGCCAGCAGCGTAGGCCCCCGGACTAGCGGCGAGCAGTACTTC; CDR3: CASSVGPRTSGEQYF
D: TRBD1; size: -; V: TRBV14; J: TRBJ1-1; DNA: TGTGCCAGCAGCAGACAGGGTCCGGGCACTGAAGCTTTCTTT; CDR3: CASSRQGPGTEAFF
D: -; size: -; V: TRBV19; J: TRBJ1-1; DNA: TGTGCCAGTAGTATCCGTGGGCAGGGAACTGAAGCTTTCTTT; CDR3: CASSIRGQGTEAFF
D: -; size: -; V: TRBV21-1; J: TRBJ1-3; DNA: TGTGCCAGCAGCAAAGCGCTGACAGGGAAAGGAAACACCATATATTTT; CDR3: CASSKALTGKGNTIYF
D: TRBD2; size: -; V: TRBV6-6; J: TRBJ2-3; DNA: TGTGCCAGCAGTGGGACTAGCGGGGGGGCCGGGGATACGCAGTATTTT; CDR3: CASSGTSGGAGDTQYF
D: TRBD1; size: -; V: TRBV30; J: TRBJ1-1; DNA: TGTGCCTGGAGTGTCTTACAGGGGACTGAAGCTTTCTTT; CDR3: CAWSVLQGTEAFF
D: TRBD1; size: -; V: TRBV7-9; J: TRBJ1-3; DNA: TGTGCCAGCAGCGACAGGGCATCTACTGGAAACACCATATATTTT; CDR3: CASSDRASTGNTIYF
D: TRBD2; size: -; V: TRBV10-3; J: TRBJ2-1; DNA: TGTGCCATCAGCCGACTAGCGGGAGACTCCTACAATGAGCAGTTCTTC; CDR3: CAISRLAGDSYNEQFF
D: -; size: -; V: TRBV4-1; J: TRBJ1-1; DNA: TGCGCCAGCAGCCAAGACGTAGGGGCGATTACCACCAACACTGAAGCTTTCTTT; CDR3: CASSQDVGAITTNTEAFF
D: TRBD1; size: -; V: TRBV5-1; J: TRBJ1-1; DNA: TGCGCCAGCAGCCCTGAGGGGGCAGGGGGCATCACTGAAGCTTTCTTT; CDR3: CASSPEGAGGITEAFF
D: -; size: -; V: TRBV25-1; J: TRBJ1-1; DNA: TGTGCCAGCAGTGACCCGGCGGGGAACACTGAAGCTTTCTTT; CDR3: CASSDPAGNTEAFF
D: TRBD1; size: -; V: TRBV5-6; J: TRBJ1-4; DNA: TGTGCCAGCAGCCCCCGGGACAGAACTAATGAAAAACTGTTTTTT; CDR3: CASSPRDRTNEKLFF
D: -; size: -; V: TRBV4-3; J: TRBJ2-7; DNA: TGCGCCAGCAGCCAAGGGGCGGGATCCCTCTACGAGCAGTACTTC; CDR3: CASSQGAGSLYEQYF
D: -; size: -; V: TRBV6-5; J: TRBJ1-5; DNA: TGTGCCAGCAGTACCGACGGAGGCAATCAGCCCCAGCATTTT; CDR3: CASSTDGGNQPQHF
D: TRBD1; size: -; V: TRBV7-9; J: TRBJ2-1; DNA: TGTGCCAGCAGCCCAAGACAGGGCGGTGAGCAGTTCTTC; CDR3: CASSPRQGGEQFF
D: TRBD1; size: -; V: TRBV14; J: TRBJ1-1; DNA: TGTGCCAGCAGCCAACCGGGACAGGGGGCTACCACTGAAGCTTTCTTT; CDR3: CASSQPGQGATTEAFF
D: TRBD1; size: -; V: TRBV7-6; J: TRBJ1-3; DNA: TGTGCCAGCAGCGCGTCCGGGACAGGGTTGGGAAACACCATATATTTT; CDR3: CASSASGTGLGNTIYF
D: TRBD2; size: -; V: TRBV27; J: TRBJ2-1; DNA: TGTGCCAGCAGACTAGCGGGAGGGCCGCTGAATGAGCAGTTCTTC; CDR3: CASRLAGGPLNEQFF
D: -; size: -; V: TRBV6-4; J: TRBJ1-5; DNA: TGTGCCAGCAGTGACTCGAGGTCTTTTGGACAGACAGGACAGCCCCAGCATTTT; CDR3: CASSDSRSFGQTGQPQHF
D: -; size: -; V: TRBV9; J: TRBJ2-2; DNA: TGTGCCAGCAGCGCACAGGGAAGTTCTAGGAACACCGGGGAGCTGTTTTTT; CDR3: CASSAQGSSRNTGELFF
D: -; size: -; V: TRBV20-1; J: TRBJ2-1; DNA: TGCAGTGCCCCATCGGGGAAGGAGCAGTTCTTC; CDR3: CSAPSGKEQFF
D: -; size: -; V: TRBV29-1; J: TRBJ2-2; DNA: TGCAGCGTTGTTCGCGGGGGCTATGGCGGGGAGCTGTTTTTT; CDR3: CSVVRGGYGGELFF
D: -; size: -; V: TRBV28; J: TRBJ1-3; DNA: TGTGCCAGCAGTCTGGGACAAAGCTCTGGAAACACCATATATTTT; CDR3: CASSLGQSSGNTIYF
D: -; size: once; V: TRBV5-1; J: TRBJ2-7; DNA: TGCGCCAGCAGCTTGATCCCCGGGTTCCCCTCCTACGAGCAGTACTTC; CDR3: CASSLIPGFPSYEQYF
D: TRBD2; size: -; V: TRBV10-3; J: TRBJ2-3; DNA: TGTGCCATCCAGCGGGGGGACACAGATACGCAGTATTTT; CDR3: CAIQRGDTDTQYF
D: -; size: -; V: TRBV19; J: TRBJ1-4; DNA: TGTGCCAGTAGTACTAGGGGTGCAACTAATGAAAAACTGTTTTTT; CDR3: CASSTRGATNEKLFF
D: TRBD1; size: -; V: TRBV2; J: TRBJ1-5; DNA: TGTGCCAGCAGGGAGGACAGGAATCAGCCCCAGCATTTT; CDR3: CASREDRNQPQHF
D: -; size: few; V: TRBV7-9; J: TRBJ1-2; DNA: TGTGCCAGCAGCCGACTGGAGTCCTTTGGCTACACCTTC; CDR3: CASSRLESFGYTF
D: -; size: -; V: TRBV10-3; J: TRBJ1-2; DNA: TGTGCCATCAGGTCCGCTGACCAGGGAGGCGGCTACACCTTC; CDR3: CAIRSADQGGGYTF
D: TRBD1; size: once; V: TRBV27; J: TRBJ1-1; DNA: TGTGCCAGCAGTCGACTTCAGGGGGGCACTGAAGCTTTCTTT; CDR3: CASSRLQGGTEAFF
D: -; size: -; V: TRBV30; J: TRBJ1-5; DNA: TGTGCCTGGACCCCAGGGCTAAGCAATCAGCCCCAGCATTTT; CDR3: CAWTPGLSNQPQHF
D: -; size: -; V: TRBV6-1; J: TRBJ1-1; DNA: TGTGCCAGCGGAGGGGGGTACACTGAAGCTTTCTTT; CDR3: CASGGGYTEAFF
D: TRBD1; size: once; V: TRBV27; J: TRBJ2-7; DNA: TGTGCCAGCAGTTTATTGGGGACAGGGGTCGAGCAGTACTTC; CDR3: CASSLLGTGVEQYF